The 25 T cell receptor beta chains below come from one sample, sequenced in a study of tumor-infiltrating lymphocytes in primary liver carcinoma. Reverse transcription of roughly 0.45 ug total RNA with a constant-region primer produced TCR beta cDNA. Three nested multiplex PCR rounds, a slightly modified ARM-PCR, produced the libraries for TCR beta. The opening two PCR rounds, approximately 10 cycles each, paired TRBV1-TRBV30 forward primers with a C-beta reverse primer. Via MiXCR, TCRdb re-called the multiplex PCR reads, giving one row per CDR3 protein. The data show around 54,000 distinct CDR3 sequences, over 70% seen once. Co-extracted RNA and DNA came from approximately 20-30 mg of unsorted bulk tissue. Input material: liver tumor tissue from sampling region 2. Stated subset: tumor region T2, inferior pole. The source is a man in his forties with primary liver carcinoma and hepatitis B virus infection.

Note on this clonotype: The final CDR3 position lacks the conserved phenylalanine or tryptophan, pointing to a likely read error. In nucleotides, the CDR3 is TGTACCAGCACCCTCCAAGAGGGGGATGAGCAGTTCATC. It codes for CTSTLQEGDEQFI. This chain joins TRBV12-3 or TRBV12-4 and TRBJ2-1, with D maybe TRBD1 (6 bases). This CDR3 is built from 13 residues.

Concerning this clonotype itself: A junction boundary mismatches the germline segment, possibly from a read error. The V call is TRBV6-6, the J call TRBJ2-7; weak D call: TRBD2 (6 bases). The CDR3 has 16 amino acids. Germline lookup yields CDR1 MNHNY and CDR2 SVGAGI (reference sequence). The CDR3 region is CASNYSSLTGAYEQYF. Written as DNA, the CDR3 is TGTGCCAGCAATTACTCGAGTCTAACGGGAGCCTACGAGCAGTACTTC.

Of note for this clonotype: The germline gene is not matched at one end of the junction; a read error may be the cause. The chain is built from TRBV10-3 and TRBJ1-2; a weak D match, TRBD1 (5 bases). There are 18 residues in the CDR3. Per germline, CDR1 ENHRY and CDR2 SYGVKD. The CDR3 bases are TGTGTCATCAGTGAGTTCGGACACAGATCAGCTACTAACTATGGCTACACCTTC. It translates to CVISEFGHRSATNYGYTF.

As to this clonotype: A junction end diverges from the germline sequence, so it may reflect a read error. The rearrangement uses TRBV4-1 and TRBJ1-1; TRBD1 matches at 7 bases. Per the germline V gene, CDR1 is MGHRA and CDR2 is YSYEKL. This CDR3 spans 15 amino acids. The CDR3 here is CVISQLRGGDTEAFF. CDR3 nucleotides: TGCGTCATCAGCCAACTCAGGGGGGGTGACACAGAAGCTTTCTTT.

In regard to this clonotype: The conserved phenylalanine or tryptophan normally closing the CDR3 is absent here, so this likely arose from a read error. The CDR3 spells CASSQGYRRGGADTQYY. The CDR3 region has the DNA TGCGCCAGCAGCCAAGGATACAGGCGAGGTGGGGCAGATACGCAGTATTAT. The chain combines TRBV4-1 with TRBJ2-3, with a weak D call TRBD1 (5 bases). The V gene lost 1 base and the J gene lost 4 bases, with 18 bases spanning the gap. Per the germline V gene, CDR1 is MGHRA and CDR2 is YSYEKL. The CDR3 length is 17 residues.

J is TRBJ1-1 and V is TRBV6-1; D might be TRBD1 (6 bases). Trimming took off 4 bases at V and 11 bases at J, with 20 bases between the two ends. From germline, CDR1 is MNHNS and CDR2 SASEGT. The CDR3 contains 14 residues. CDR3 coding DNA: TGTGCCAGCAGTGCACTCCCGCTACAGGGATGGGCTTTCTTT. It is translated as CASSALPLQGWAFF.

This clonotype was seen a few times. The rearrangement uses TRBV7-3 and TRBJ1-5; no firm D call. The germline V and J ends were trimmed by 5 bases and 5 bases, with 4 bases remaining between them. Germline V gene data show CDR1 as SGHTA and CDR2 as FQGTGA. The CDR3 is 11 amino acids. The CDR3 loop reads CASSNHQPQHF. The CDR3 bases are TGTGCCAGCAGCAACCATCAGCCCCAGCATTTT.

J is TRBJ2-7 and V is TRBV7-8; a possible D gene is TRBD1 (5 bases). The CDR3 totals 14 residues. The germline V gene encodes CDR1 SGHVS and CDR2 FQNEAQ. CDR3 region: CTGSLEISSYEQYF. The CDR3 DNA reads as TGTACAGGCAGCTTAGAGATAAGCTCCTACGAGCAGTACTTC.

With respect to this clonotype: Its ends do not fully match the called genes, so a read error is possible. The CDR3 DNA follows: TGTGCCAGCAGCTTCAATCCGTACGAGCAGTATTTC. This translates into CASSFNPYEQYF. This chain links TRBV6-2 or TRBV6-3 with TRBJ2-7; D is ambiguous. Looked up from germline, CDR1 is MNHEY and CDR2 is SVGEGT. The CDR3 sequence is 12 residues long.

About this clonotype: The junction does not match germline at one end; this may be a read error. V gene TRBV14 combines with J gene TRBJ2-1, with 9 bases identical to TRBD2. Germline lookup yields CDR1 SGHDN and CDR2 FVKESK. The CDR3 runs 16 residues. CDR3 region: CASSPPGLAGEYDQFF. CDR3 nucleotides: TGTGCCAGCAGCCCTCCGGGATTAGCGGGAGAATATGACCAGTTCTTC.

This clonotype was detected many times. The CDR3 protein is CASSQTRTANTGELFF. CDR3 nucleotides: TGCGCCAGCAGCCAAACTCGGACGGCAAACACCGGGGAGCTGTTTTTT. The V and J genes are TRBV4-1 and TRBJ2-2, with D unresolved. V shed 2 bases and J shed 2 bases, with 12 bases lying between them. The CDR3 loop spans 16 amino acids. The V gene's germline CDR1 is MGHRA and CDR2 YSYEKL.

This clonotype was counted between two and nine times. Mismatch with germline at one junction end may stem from a read error. This chain joins TRBV7-9 and TRBJ2-3, with 7 nucleotides matching TRBD1. The CDR3 is 16 amino acids. Germline CDR1 is SEHNR and CDR2 is FQNEAQ (reference sequence). This CDR3 is CASSTSWDRDTDSQYF. CDR3 nucleotide sequence: TGTGCCAGCAGCACGTCCTGGGACAGAGACACAGATTCGCAGTATTTT.

As concerns this clonotype: The conserved phenylalanine or tryptophan is not found at the CDR3 terminus, so this likely reflects a read error. The chain has TRBV5-6 and TRBJ2-7; D perhaps matches TRBD2 (6 bases). Germline V gene sequence: CDR1 SGHDT, CDR2 YYEEEE. This CDR3 is built from 16 residues. The CDR3 coding sequence is TGTGTCAGCAGCTTCGGCGGAACGGGACTCGGCTACGAGCAGTACTTG. Translating it yields CVSSFGGTGLGYEQYL.

On this clonotype itself: This clone may be a read error of a much larger clone one base away. J is TRBJ2-5 and V is TRBV11-1; TRBD1 is a possible D gene (5 bases). With 5 bases removed from V and 0 bases from J, the gap between germline ends came to 10 bases. Germline assignment: CDR1 SGHAT and CDR2 FQDESV (reference sequence). This CDR3 has 14 residues. The CDR3 sequence is CASSSRVDQETQYF. CDR3 DNA: TGTGCCAGCAGCAGCAGGGTAGACCAAGAGACCCAGTACTTC.

This clonotype was found once. This CDR3 is missing its conserved last phenylalanine or tryptophan, likely due to a read error. The DNA is omitted, as the CDR3 cannot be located on it reliably, and the CDR3 follows TCRdb's listing. The chain combines TRBV11-2 with TRBJ2-1; the D segment call TRBD2 is taken from the table without a DNA check. From germline, CDR1 is SGHAT and CDR2 FQNNGV. The CDR3 has 16 amino acids, counting both end residues. CDR3: CASRYSSTSGRGGGFL.

V and J are TRBV6-1 and TRBJ2-3; tentatively, D is TRBD1 (5 bases). V was pared by 4 bases and J by 3 bases, with 20 bases between. There are 17 residues in the CDR3. Germline assignment: CDR1 MNHNS and CDR2 SASEGT. The DNA for the CDR3 is TGTGCCAGCAGTGCCGATCAGGGAATAGCAAGGACAGATACGCAGTATTTT. Amino acids: CASSADQGIARTDTQYF.

The chain links TRBV6-6 to TRBJ2-7; 9 bases map to TRBD1. V shed 7 bases, J shed 9 bases, and the junction held 13 bases outside the gene matches. This CDR3 comprises 14 residues. CDR1 and CDR2 from the germline V gene are MNHNY and SVGAGI (reference sequence). CDR3 sequence reads: CASIRDRVLGVQYF. CDR3 nucleotides: TGTGCCAGCATTAGGGACAGGGTATTGGGGGTGCAGTACTTC.

V gene TRBV29-1 combines with J gene TRBJ1-2; TRBD1 matches 7 bases. Germline V gives CDR1 SQVTM, CDR2 ANQGSEA. The CDR3 is made up of 12 amino acids. The CDR3 region has the DNA TGCAGTGTTCAATGTGACAGGGATGGCTACACCTTC. Protein sequence: CSVQCDRDGYTF.

This clonotype has a single count. Germline is not matched at one junction end, which may reflect a read error. The rearrangement uses TRBV29-1 and TRBJ2-5, with a possible D match to TRBD2 (6 bases). CDR3 length equals 13 residues. Germline assignment: CDR1 SQVTM and CDR2 ANQGSEA. CDR3 region: CSVGWRASETQYF. CDR3 in DNA: TGCAGCGTTGGTTGGAGGGCCTCTGAGACACAGTACTTC.

This clonotype was detected only once. An end of the junction does not agree with germline; a read error may underlie this. The V gene is TRBV4-2, the J gene TRBJ2-5; the match to TRBD2 covers 11 bases. The V gene's germline CDR1 is LGHNA and CDR2 YNFKEQ. This CDR3 has 17 amino acids. The CDR3 sequence is CVSSQGQLAGVGETQYF. The CDR3 DNA is TGTGTCAGCAGCCAAGGACAACTAGCGGGGGTCGGTGAGACCCAGTACTTC.

Ten or more counts support this clonotype. The chain links TRBV10-1 to TRBJ2-1; D call uncertain. This CDR3 spans 15 amino acids. Trimming took 0 bases from V and 8 from J, leaving 14 bases between them. Germline V gene sequence: CDR1 WNHNN, CDR2 SYGVQD (reference sequence). This CDR3 is CASSESIYPLDEQFF. For the CDR3, the DNA is TGCGCCAGCAGTGAGTCGATTTATCCCCTCGATGAGCAGTTCTTC.

In the case of this clonotype: One end of the junction fails to match germline, which may point to a read error. V and J are TRBV10-2 and TRBJ1-4; D is unclear. The CDR3 has 14 residues. The germline V gene encodes CDR1 WSHSY and CDR2 SAAADI. DNA for the CDR3: TGCGCCAGCAGTGAGACATCAACTAATGAAAAACAGTTTTTT. It yields the protein CASSETSTNEKQFF.

About this clonotype itself: The junction differs from germline at one of its ends, possibly a read error. V and J are TRBV3-1 and TRBJ2-7, with 7 bases lining up with TRBD2. CDR1 and CDR2 from the germline V gene are LGHDT and YNNKEL (reference sequence). The CDR3 is 17 residues long. This CDR3 reads CTSSQEYSAGVSYEQYF. The CDR3 DNA is TGTACCAGCAGCCAAGAGTATTCCGCGGGAGTAAGCTACGAGCAGTACTTC.

In the case of this clonotype: The junction shows a germline mismatch at one end, possibly a read error. In nucleotides, the CDR3 is TGTGCCAGCAGTACCCTGGGCGTCAATGAGCAGTTATTC. This translates into CASSTLGVNEQLF. The genes are TRBV6-5 and TRBJ2-1; D remains ambiguous. Germline CDR1 is MNHEY and CDR2 is SVGAGI. The CDR3 sequence is 13 residues long.

The sample holds a few counts of this clonotype. A much larger clone sits a single nucleotide away, making a read error possible. The J gene is TRBJ2-1, the V gene TRBV5-1; D might be TRBD2 (6 bases). Germline CDR1 is SGHRS and CDR2 is YFSETQ. This CDR3 region has 17 residues. CDR3 nucleotide sequence: TGCGCCAGCTGCTTGGCACGGGACTCCGGCTCCTACAATGAGCAGTTCTTC. It yields the protein CASCLARDSGSYNEQFF.